Below are 31 T cell receptor beta chains sequenced from a single sample in a study of a mutant IDH1 vaccine in newly diagnosed glioma. Profiled with immunoSEQ multiplex PCR; TCRdb holds only in-frame clones, not every one. The sample lists about 88,000 clones, roughly 80% seen once, with around 5.2% in the top ten. Time point meaning: baseline, week 1 (first vaccination visit). As to treatment: pre-vaccination baseline after standard-of-care therapy. Material: PBMCs, obtained from a glioma patient treated with radiotherapy, temozolomide or both. These receptor sequences come from a man aged 35 to 55 with glioma. Some clones in this sample may be carry-over from other donors' samples.

The rearrangement links TRBV2 to TRBJ1-1, with a possible D match to TRBD1 (6 bases). This CDR3 region has 13 residues. CDR1 is SNHLY and CDR2 is FYNNEI in the germline V gene. The V end was cut by 8 bases, the J end by 3 bases, with 13 bases between. The CDR3 region is CASPGARDTEAFF. The DNA for the CDR3 is TGTGCCAGCCCGGGGGCAAGGGACACTGAAGCTTTCTTT.

The V call is TRBV27, the J call TRBJ2-2, with 8 nucleotides matching TRBD1. The germline V gene encodes CDR1 MNHEY and CDR2 SMNVEV (reference sequence). The CDR3 runs 18 residues. Trimming removed 5 bases from V and 5 bases from J; junction bases left unmatched: 16. CDR3 sequence: CASSPLRTGLMFTGELFF. Written as DNA, the CDR3 is TGTGCCAGCAGTCCCCTAAGGACAGGGTTAATGTTTACCGGGGAGCTGTTTTTT.

This rearrangement joins TRBV5-6 to TRBJ1-2; D perhaps matches TRBD1 (6 bases). CDR3 length equals 15 residues. Germline V CDR1 and CDR2: SGHDT, YYEEEE. The V end was cut by 2 bases, the J end by 2 bases, with 13 bases between. CDR3 in DNA: TGTGCCAGCAGCTTAGTAACTCAGGGGAACTATGGCTACACCTTC. Its translation is CASSLVTQGNYGYTF.

The rearrangement links TRBV30 to TRBJ1-3; weak D call: TRBD1 (6 bases). In germline, CDR1 is GTSNPN, CDR2 SVGIG (reference sequence). This CDR3 comprises 14 residues. CDR3 sequence: CAIRTGSSGNTIYF. The CDR3 DNA is TGTGCGATTCGAACAGGGAGCTCTGGAAACACCATATATTTT.

The chain uses TRBV29-1 and TRBJ2-2; D remains unclear. In germline, CDR1 is SQVTM, CDR2 ANQGSEA. Trimming removed 1 base from V and 0 bases from J, with 6 bases in between. The CDR3 loop spans 14 amino acids. The CDR3 protein is CSVEVSTNTGELFF. The CDR3 bases are TGCAGCGTTGAAGTGAGTACGAACACCGGGGAGCTGTTTTTT.

The V gene is TRBV2, the J gene TRBJ2-5; D is uncertain. The CDR3 contains 13 residues. V was shortened by 2 bases and J by 6 bases, with 10 bases between the two germline ends. In germline, CDR1 is SNHLY, CDR2 FYNNEI. The CDR3 DNA reads as TGTGCCAGCAGTGAATTAGAACAGAAGACCCAGTACTTC. It yields the protein CASSELEQKTQYF.

This chain uses TRBV7-8 with TRBJ2-5; 13 positions agree with TRBD2. Germline CDR1 SGHVS, CDR2 FQNEAQ. J gave up 7 bases and V 5 bases, and 10 bases lay outside the gene matches. The CDR3 runs to 16 residues. In nucleotides, the CDR3 is TGTGCCAGCAGCGCAGGGACTAGCGGGGCTTCTGGGACCCAGTACTTC. Protein sequence: CASSAGTSGASGTQYF.

The DNA for the CDR3 is TGTGCCACCTCCAACCAACGAAACACCATATATTTT. Protein sequence: CATSNQRNTIYF. The chain has TRBV6-1 and TRBJ1-3; D is uncertain. Germline loops: CDR1 MNHNS, CDR2 SASEGT. This CDR3 is built from 12 residues. V was shortened by 10 bases and J by 5 bases, with 12 bases between the two germline ends.

The genes are TRBV19 and TRBJ2-7, with D possibly being TRBD1 or TRBD2 (5 bases each). Germline CDR1 LNHDA, CDR2 SQIVND (reference sequence). This CDR3 region has 15 residues. Trimming removed 1 base from V and 6 bases from J, with 16 bases in between. CDR3 protein: CASSIGGIGVVEQYF. CDR3 bases: TGTGCCAGTAGTATAGGGGGGATAGGAGTGGTCGAGCAGTACTTC.

This clone came up once. The rearrangement uses TRBV7-9 and TRBJ1-3; 8 nucleotides align to TRBD1. V lost 4 bases to trimming and J lost 0 bases; unmatched junction nucleotides: 14. The germline V gene encodes CDR1 SEHNR and CDR2 FQNEAQ (reference sequence). CDR3 length: 19 residues. CDR3 sequence: CASSSPAGTGSYSGNTIYF. CDR3 sequence (DNA): TGTGCCAGCAGCTCCCCAGCCGGGACAGGTTCCTACTCTGGAAACACCATATATTTT.

This clone has more than one count but fewer than ten. V usage is TRBV7-9 and J usage is TRBJ1-2, with a tentative D call TRBD1 (5 bases). Trimming pared 5 bases from V and 8 bases from J, leaving 9 bases between. Germline CDR1 SEHNR, CDR2 FQNEAQ (reference sequence). The CDR3 consists of 11 residues. The chain's CDR3 is CASSPRTGYTF. DNA of the CDR3: TGTGCCAGCAGCCCTCGGACAGGCTACACCTTC.

This chain uses TRBV5-4 with TRBJ2-7; D assignment may be TRBD1 or TRBD2 (6 bases each). In germline, CDR1 is SGHNT, CDR2 YYREEE (reference sequence). Trimming left V 3 bases short and J 5 bases short, with 18 bases between. The CDR3 runs to 15 residues. This CDR3 reads CASSSVGGRVNEQYF. DNA for the CDR3: TGTGCCAGCAGCTCTGTTGGGGGGCGGGTGAACGAGCAGTACTTC.

The chain has TRBV9 and TRBJ1-3, with 7 bases lining up with TRBD1. The CDR3 runs 15 residues. V shed 0 bases, J shed 6 bases, and the junction held 6 bases outside the gene matches. Germline CDR1 SGDLS, CDR2 YYNGEE. The DNA of the CDR3 is TGTGCCAGCAGCGTAGGAAGGACAGGCGAAAACACCATATATTTT. It specifies CASSVGRTGENTIYF.

The J gene is TRBJ1-2, the V gene TRBV19; 7 nucleotides agree with TRBD1. V trimming: 5 bases; J trimming: 2 bases; junction bases outside the gene matches: 5. Germline V gene lookup returns CDR1 LNHDA and CDR2 SQIVND (reference sequence). CDR3 length equals 14 residues. In DNA, the CDR3 is TGTGCCAGTAGTCCGGGGACAGCGAACTATGGCTACACCTTC. It is translated as CASSPGTANYGYTF.

The chain uses TRBV9 and TRBJ1-1; 7 bases are a match to TRBD1. With 0 bases clipped from V and 3 bases from J, the junction kept 8 bases outside the gene matches. The germline V gene has CDR1 SGDLS and CDR2 YYNGEE. The CDR3 is 16 residues long. CDR3 in amino acids: CASSVGVGGWDTEAFF. CDR3 DNA: TGTGCCAGCAGCGTAGGGGTAGGGGGCTGGGACACTGAAGCTTTCTTT.

V usage is TRBV30 and J usage is TRBJ1-6; no reliable D call. Germline V lookup: CDR1 GTSNPN, CDR2 SVGIG (reference sequence). V was pared by 1 base and J by 8 bases, with 9 bases between. This CDR3 spans 13 amino acids. This CDR3 reads CAWSAGIDSPLHF. As DNA, the CDR3 is TGTGCCTGGAGTGCGGGTATTGATTCACCCCTCCACTTT.

The chain carries TRBV2 and TRBJ1-3; TRBD1 aligns across 7 bases. The CDR3 runs to 14 residues. Germline CDR1 is SNHLY and CDR2 is FYNNEI. Trimming took 3 bases from V and 7 from J; bases not matched to a gene: 6. For the CDR3, the DNA is TGTGCCAGCAGTGATCCAGGGGGTAAGAACACCATATATTTT. It codes for CASSDPGGKNTIYF.

The chain recombines TRBV29-1 with TRBJ2-3; the D gene is possibly TRBD2 (6 bases). In germline, CDR1 is SQVTM, CDR2 ANQGSEA. V dropped 3 bases and J dropped 7 bases, with 14 bases sitting between them. CDR3 length: 13 amino acids. The CDR3 spells CSVEGLLQHTQYF. Written as DNA, the CDR3 is TGCAGCGTTGAGGGACTCCTGCAGCATACGCAGTATTTT.

The chain couples TRBV5-1 to TRBJ1-4; weak D call: TRBD1 (6 bases). The germline V and J ends were trimmed by 5 bases and 0 bases, with 11 bases remaining between them. The CDR3 consists of 15 residues. Germline V gene lookup returns CDR1 SGHRS and CDR2 YFSETQ. The CDR3 DNA follows: TGCGCCAGCAGGGGAGGGGGTGCAACTAATGAAAAACTGTTTTTT. It specifies CASRGGGATNEKLFF.

The chain joins TRBV5-1 to TRBJ2-6; D may be TRBD2 (6 bases). The germline V gene encodes CDR1 SGHRS and CDR2 YFSETQ. The CDR3 covers 15 residues. V was trimmed by 3 bases and J by 2 bases, leaving 9 bases between them. This chain's CDR3 is CASSSGGPGANVLTF. CDR3 DNA: TGCGCCAGCAGCTCCGGGGGACCTGGGGCCAACGTCCTGACTTTC.

The rearrangement uses TRBV7-2 and TRBJ1-5; no clear D gene. CDR3 length: 12 residues. CDR1 is SGHTA and CDR2 is FQGNSA in the germline V gene. Trimming stripped 4 bases from V and 4 bases from J, with 5 bases between. For the CDR3, the DNA is TGTGCCAGCAGCTCAAATAATCAGCCCCAGCATTTT. The encoded protein is CASSSNNQPQHF.

The chain links TRBV18 to TRBJ2-7; D remains ambiguous. The CDR3 covers 15 residues. Germline values: CDR1 KGHSH, CDR2 LQKENI. The germline V and J ends were trimmed by 3 bases and 5 bases, with 17 bases remaining between them. CDR3 amino acids: CASSPSLGVSHEQYF. The CDR3 DNA is TGTGCCAGCTCACCCTCGCTTGGGGTTTCCCACGAGCAGTACTTC.

This clone appeared once. J is TRBJ1-2 and V is TRBV2, with 7 bases identical to TRBD1. Germline CDR1 SNHLY, CDR2 FYNNEI. V dropped 9 bases and J dropped 6; count of bases not matched to a gene: 7. This CDR3 is 12 amino acids long. The DNA of the CDR3 is TGTGCCAGATTACAGGGGCGAGATGGCTACACCTTC. Its translation: CARLQGRDGYTF.

This clone was found a few times. V usage is TRBV5-1 and J usage is TRBJ1-6, with TRBD1 as a possible D gene (5 bases). Germline-derived CDR1 and CDR2 are SGHRS and YFSETQ. The CDR3 is 15 residues long. V was cut by 0 bases and J by 10 bases, with 14 bases left in between. DNA of the CDR3: TGCGCCAGCAGCTTGGATGGGGGGGTCGGGTCACCCCTCCACTTT. Translated: CASSLDGGVGSPLHF.

The gene calls are TRBV6-5 and TRBJ2-5; maybe TRBD2 (5 bases). There are 16 residues in the CDR3. Looked up from germline, CDR1 is MNHEY and CDR2 is SVGAGI. V was pared by 3 bases and J by 2 bases, with 16 bases between. The CDR3 region has the DNA TGTGCCAGCAGTTATTCCGAGGGTTGGCCTCAAGAGACCCAGTACTTC. Its protein is CASSYSEGWPQETQYF.

V and J are TRBV10-2 and TRBJ1-6, with 9 nucleotides matching TRBD1. Germline loops: CDR1 WSHSY, CDR2 SAAADI. The CDR3 loop spans 15 amino acids. Trimming at V came to 6 bases and at J to 7 bases, leaving 7 bases not matched to a gene. CDR3 region: CASRTGTGWNSPLHF. For the CDR3, the DNA is TGCGCCAGCAGAACCGGGACAGGGTGGAATTCACCCCTCCACTTT.

The chain links TRBV7-9 to TRBJ1-6; no reliable D call. Trimming took 6 bases from V and 10 from J, leaving 22 bases between them. Germline values: CDR1 SEHNR, CDR2 FQNEAQ (reference sequence). There are 16 residues in the CDR3. The CDR3 protein is CASSNPFREAGSPLHF. The CDR3 DNA reads TGTGCCAGCAGTAACCCCTTTAGGGAGGCGGGCTCACCCCTCCACTTT. Based on the CDR3 plus reference TRBV7-9 and TRBJ1-6, the full variable domain is DTGVSQNPRHKITKRGQNVTFRCDPISEHNRLYWYRQTLGQGPEFLTYFQNEAQLEKSRLLSDRFSAERPKGSFSTLEIQRTEQGDSAMYLCASSNPFREAGSPLHFGNGTRLTVT.

In its sample, this clone was seen once. V usage is TRBV19 and J usage is TRBJ1-1; 7 nucleotides align to TRBD1. Germline CDR1 is LNHDA and CDR2 is SQIVND (reference sequence). CDR3 length: 14 amino acids. Trimming at V came to 6 bases and at J to 7 bases, leaving 11 bases not matched to a gene. This chain's CDR3 is CASRDTGARGEAFF. In nucleotides, the CDR3 is TGTGCCAGTAGGGATACAGGGGCGCGGGGTGAAGCTTTCTTT.

The chain recombines TRBV11-2 with TRBJ2-2, with D possibly being TRBD1 (5 bases). From germline, CDR1 is SGHAT and CDR2 FQNNGV. The CDR3 has 15 residues. The V end was cut by 6 bases, the J end by 6 bases, with 17 bases between. CDR3 in amino acids: CASSAGRDRSGELFF. CDR3 sequence (DNA): TGTGCCAGCAGTGCAGGGCGCGATCGTTCCGGGGAGCTGTTTTTT.

The J gene is TRBJ2-7, the V gene TRBV29-1, with TRBD1 matching 7 bases. Germline assignment: CDR1 SQVTM and CDR2 ANQGSEA. This CDR3 contains 12 residues. V lost 7 bases and J lost 6; bases outside the gene matches: 9. In DNA, the CDR3 is TGCAGCGGGGCAGACAGGGCTTCCGAGCAGTACTTC. Protein sequence: CSGADRASEQYF.

V usage is TRBV13 and J usage is TRBJ1-1, with D unresolved. V was trimmed by 8 bases and J by 0 bases, leaving 10 bases between them. Per germline, CDR1 PRHDT and CDR2 FYEKMQ (reference sequence). The CDR3 sequence is 13 residues long. This chain's CDR3 is CASFLWVNTEAFF. CDR3 sequence (DNA): TGTGCCAGCTTCTTGTGGGTGAACACTGAAGCTTTCTTT.